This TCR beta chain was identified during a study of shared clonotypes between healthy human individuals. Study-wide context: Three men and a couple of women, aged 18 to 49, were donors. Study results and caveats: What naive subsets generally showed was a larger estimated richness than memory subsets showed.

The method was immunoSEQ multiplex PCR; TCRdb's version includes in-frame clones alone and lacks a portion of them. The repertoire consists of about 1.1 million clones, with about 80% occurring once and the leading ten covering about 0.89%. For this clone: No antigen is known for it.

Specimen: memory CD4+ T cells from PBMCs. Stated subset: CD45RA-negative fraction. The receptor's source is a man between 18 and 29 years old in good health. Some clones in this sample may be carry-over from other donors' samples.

The CDR3 is CASSLPTGTGYTF. The DNA of the CDR3 is TGTGCCAGCAGTTTACCAACAGGGACTGGCTACACCTTC. V usage is TRBV28 and J usage is TRBJ1-2, with D perhaps TRBD1 (6 bases). V was pared by 2 bases and J by 7 bases, with 11 bases between. The germline V gene encodes CDR1 MDHEN and CDR2 SYDVKM. The CDR3 has 13 amino acids.